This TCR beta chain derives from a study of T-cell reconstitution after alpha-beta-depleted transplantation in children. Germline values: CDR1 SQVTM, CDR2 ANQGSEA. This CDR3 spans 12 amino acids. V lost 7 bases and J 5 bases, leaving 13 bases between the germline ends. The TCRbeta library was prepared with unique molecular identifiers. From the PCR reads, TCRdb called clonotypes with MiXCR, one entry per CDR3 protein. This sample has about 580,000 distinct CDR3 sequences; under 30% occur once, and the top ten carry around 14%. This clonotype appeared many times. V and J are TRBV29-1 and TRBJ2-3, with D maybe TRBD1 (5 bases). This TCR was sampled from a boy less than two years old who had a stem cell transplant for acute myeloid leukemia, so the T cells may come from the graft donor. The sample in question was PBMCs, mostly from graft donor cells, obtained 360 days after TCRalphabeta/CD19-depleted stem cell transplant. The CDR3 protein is CSDLQGIDTQYF. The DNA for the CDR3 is TGCAGCGACCTCCAGGGAATAGATACGCAGTATTTT.